Below, one T cell receptor (beta chain) is given with its context. Participants spanned ages about 18 to 89 years and resided in about 25 US areas. Cohorts were based on clinical histories the participants reported. This specimen comes from a study of blood T cell repertoires in COVID-19. Study-level information: Sample material is recorded as cDNA or gDNA derived from T cells, B-cell-depleted T cells, or PBMCs.

Data came from immunoSEQ multiplex PCR; TCRdb stores just in-frame clones and leaves some out. The sample holds approximately 230,000 clones; around 90% are singletons and the top ten take nearly 6.5%. This CDR3 spans 12 amino acids. The germline V and J ends were trimmed by 7 bases and 0 bases, with 6 bases remaining between them. CDR1 is KGHDR and CDR2 is SFDVKD in the germline V gene. This clonotype was obtained from a woman younger than 45 with acute COVID-19. The gene calls are TRBV24-1 and TRBJ2-7; weak D call: TRBD1 (5 bases). Material: PBMCs or T cells enriched from blood (not recorded which). Here the CDR3 DNA reads TGTGCCACCAGCCAGGGCTCCTACGAGCAGTACTTC. Translating gives CATSQGSYEQYF.